This is a list of T cell receptor beta chains from one sample in a study of shared clonotypes between healthy human individuals. Assay: immunoSEQ multiplex PCR; the TCRdb copy retains only in-frame clones and omits some. In the table there are fewer than 850,000 clones, around 96% of which are singletons. Sample: naive CD8+ T cells sorted from blood. The receptors were sampled from a man between 25 and 39 years old in good health. The CDR3 runs from the conserved cysteine through the conserved F or W. The D gene is left open where the match is weak. Size values are once, few and many counts, or a class for expanded clones, and some rows have none.

clone_size	j_call	v_call	d_call	cdr3_aa	cdr3_nt
.	TRBJ2-7	TRBV5-6	.	CASTPDGGVGYEQYF	TGTGCCAGCACCCCTGACGGGGGAGTAGGGTACGAGCAGTACTTC
.	TRBJ2-3	TRBV6-6	TRBD1	CASSYDREDTQYF	TGTGCCAGCAGTTACGACAGGGAAGATACGCAGTATTTT
.	TRBJ2-7	TRBV9	.	CASSEGYEQYF	TGTGCCAGCAGCGAGGGCTACGAGCAGTACTTC
.	TRBJ2-7	TRBV7-9	TRBD1	CASSSETGDPYEQYF	TGTGCCAGCAGCTCCGAGACAGGGGACCCCTACGAGCAGTACTTC
.	TRBJ2-3	TRBV11-2	TRBD2	CASSPSSGATDTQYF	TGTGCCAGCAGCCCATCTAGCGGAGCCACAGATACGCAGTATTTT
.	TRBJ2-7	TRBV29-1	.	CSVLLTLSYEQYF	TGCAGCGTCCTCTTAACTCTCTCCTACGAGCAGTACTTC
.	TRBJ2-7	TRBV7-6	TRBD2	CASSLLAGEAAGYEQYF	TGTGCCAGCAGCTTATTAGCGGGAGAGGCAGCGGGCTACGAGCAGTACTTC
.	TRBJ2-7	TRBV29-1	.	CSVEFPREQRDEQYF	TGCAGCGTTGAGTTTCCCCGGGAGCAAAGAGACGAGCAGTACTTC
.	TRBJ2-7	TRBV7-2	.	CASSFDTRNEQYF	TGTGCCAGCAGCTTCGATACCCGGAACGAGCAGTACTTC
.	TRBJ1-1	TRBV7-9	TRBD1	CASSPHRGRTEAFF	TGTGCCAGCAGCCCCCACAGGGGGCGCACTGAAGCTTTCTTT
.	TRBJ2-3	TRBV7-9	.	CASSLWDLGSPTADTQYF	TGTGCCAGCAGCTTGTGGGATTTAGGGAGCCCAACGGCAGATACGCAGTATTTT
.	TRBJ2-7	TRBV10-2	.	CASQGGGRFSYEQYF	TGCGCCAGCCAGGGGGGCGGGAGATTCTCCTACGAGCAGTACTTC
.	TRBJ2-7	TRBV19	.	CARSGTEQYF	TGTGCCAGGTCTGGGACCGAGCAGTACTTC
few	TRBJ2-7	TRBV21-1	.	CASWVVSGHYEQYF	TGTGCCAGCTGGGTAGTTAGCGGCCACTACGAGCAGTACTTC
.	TRBJ2-1	TRBV28	TRBD2	CASSLREGPYNEQFF	TGTGCCAGCAGTTTGCGGGAGGGCCCCTACAATGAGCAGTTCTTC
.	TRBJ2-3	TRBV5-6	.	CASSLSDSTDTQYF	TGTGCCAGCAGCTTGTCGGACAGCACAGATACGCAGTATTTT
.	TRBJ2-3	TRBV5-1	TRBD1	CASSPGQGARTDTQYF	TGCGCCAGCAGCCCGGGACAGGGGGCGCGCACAGATACGCAGTATTTT
.	TRBJ2-1	TRBV29-1	TRBD2	CSVEDPRTRLSLSYNEQFF	TGCAGCGTTGAAGATCCAAGGACTAGACTCTCCCTCTCCTACAATGAGCAGTTCTTC
.	TRBJ2-1	TRBV30	TRBD2	CAWSTTSGYNEQFF	TGTGCCTGGAGTACAACTAGCGGATATAATGAGCAGTTCTTC
.	TRBJ1-3	TRBV19	.	CASSIPLGPGNTIYF	TGTGCCAGTAGTATTCCCCTGGGGCCCGGAAACACCATATATTTT
.	TRBJ2-1	TRBV4-3	.	CASSQDAGSYNEQFF	TGCGCCAGCAGCCAAGATGCGGGATCCTACAATGAGCAGTTCTTC
.	TRBJ2-6	TRBV4-1	TRBD2	CASSQTAGLSGANVLTF	TGCGCCAGCAGCCAAACAGCGGGGTTATCTGGGGCCAACGTCCTGACTTTC
.	TRBJ2-1	TRBV4-1	.	CASSQEVAWQGTRNEQFF	TGCGCCAGCAGCCAAGAGGTGGCGTGGCAGGGAACGCGCAATGAGCAGTTCTTC
.	TRBJ2-3	TRBV27	TRBD2	CASSLSPGLASTDTQYF	TGTGCCAGCAGTTTATCGCCCGGACTAGCTAGCACAGATACGCAGTATTTT
.	TRBJ2-7	TRBV2	TRBD1	CALHRDREHEQYF	TGTGCCTTACACCGGGACAGGGAACACGAGCAGTACTTC
once	TRBJ2-7	TRBV7-7	.	CASRLDTAYEQYF	TGTGCTAGCAGACTGGACACCGCCTACGAGCAGTACTTC
few	TRBJ2-1	TRBV9	.	CASSLSWSSYNEQFF	TGTGCCAGCAGCCTTAGTTGGTCCTCCTACAATGAGCAGTTCTTC
.	TRBJ2-7	TRBV25-1	.	CASSELEESKQYF	TGTGCCAGCAGTGAATTGGAGGAGTCAAAGCAGTACTTC
.	TRBJ2-1	TRBV11-3	.	CASSNPDGYNEQFF	TGTGCCAGCAGCAACCCGGACGGGTACAATGAGCAGTTCTTC
once	TRBJ2-3	TRBV6-6	.	CASRMGPLSTDTQYF	TGTGCCAGTAGGATGGGGCCTCTGAGCACAGATACGCAGTATTTT
.	TRBJ2-5	TRBV5-4	.	CASSFPDQETQYF	TGTGCCAGCAGCTTTCCAGATCAAGAGACCCAGTACTTC
.	TRBJ1-2	TRBV7-8	.	CASSLGASATSPNYGYTF	TGTGCCAGCAGCTTAGGGGCATCCGCTACTAGTCCTAACTATGGCTACACCTTC
.	TRBJ1-3	TRBV19	.	CASSPSGNTIYF	TGTGCCAGTAGTCCCTCGGGAAACACCATATATTTT
.	TRBJ1-2	TRBV21-1	.	CASSKDGGLTNYGYTF	TGTGCCAGCAGCAAAGATGGGGGCCTCACTAACTATGGCTACACCTTC
.	TRBJ1-1	TRBV18	TRBD1	CASSPQRTGNTEAFF	TGTGCCAGCTCACCCCAGCGGACAGGGAACACTGAAGCTTTCTTT
.	TRBJ1-4	TRBV7-9	.	CASSSSWGRNEKLFF	TGTGCCAGCAGCTCCAGCTGGGGGCGGAACGAAAAACTGTTTTTT
.	TRBJ2-7	TRBV14	TRBD1	CASSPRDRVRFEQYF	TGTGCCAGCAGCCCCCGGGACAGGGTCCGTTTCGAGCAGTACTTC
.	TRBJ2-7	TRBV9	.	CASSVRQYYGEQYF	TGTGCCAGCAGCGTTAGACAGTACTACGGGGAGCAGTACTTC
once	TRBJ2-7	TRBV27	TRBD1	CASGSRTGASYEQYF	TGTGCCAGCGGTTCCCGGACAGGGGCCTCCTACGAGCAGTACTTC
.	TRBJ2-7	TRBV9	.	CASSVDLGSYEQYF	TGTGCCAGCAGCGTAGATCTGGGATCCTACGAGCAGTACTTC
.	TRBJ2-7	TRBV7-8	TRBD2	CASSLTSGSSYEQYF	TGTGCCAGCAGCTTAACTAGCGGGAGCTCCTACGAGCAGTACTTC
.	TRBJ1-5	TRBV7-9	.	CASSTGGTYQPQHF	TGTGCCAGCAGTACGGGCGGGACCTATCAGCCCCAGCATTTT
.	TRBJ1-2	TRBV7-9	TRBD1	CASSLLSDRESGYTF	TGTGCCAGCAGCTTACTATCGGACAGGGAAAGTGGCTACACCTTC
.	TRBJ1-2	TRBV27	.	CASSLATGYGYTF	TGTGCCAGCAGTTTAGCGACAGGATATGGCTACACCTTC
once	TRBJ1-5	TRBV21-1	.	CASSNPGQATGQPQHF	TGTGCCAGCAGCAATCCTGGACAGGCAACCGGACAGCCCCAGCATTTT
once	TRBJ2-1	TRBV14	TRBD1	CASSQAGTGYNEQFF	TGTGCCAGCAGCCAGGCCGGGACAGGTTACAATGAGCAGTTCTTC
once	TRBJ2-2	TRBV5-1	.	CASSLASASRTGELFF	TGCGCCAGCAGCTTGGCATCGGCAAGTAGGACCGGGGAGCTGTTTTTT
.	TRBJ2-7	TRBV29-1	TRBD1	CSALPQGAYEQYF	TGCAGCGCCCTCCCCCAGGGGGCCTACGAGCAGTACTTC
.	TRBJ2-2	TRBV14	.	CASRDGRYTGELFF	TGTGCCAGCAGGGATGGCCGGTACACCGGGGAGCTGTTTTTT
.	TRBJ2-3	TRBV19	TRBD2	CASSPTSADTQYF	TGTGCCAGTAGCCCGACTAGCGCAGATACGCAGTATTTT
.	TRBJ2-7	TRBV6-5	.	CASGVGVGNEQYF	TGTGCCTCCGGGGTCGGGGTTGGCAACGAGCAGTACTTC
.	TRBJ1-1	TRBV19	.	CASNFGREAFF	TGTGCCAGTAACTTCGGGCGTGAAGCTTTCTTT
.	TRBJ1-3	TRBV7-9	.	CASSLEQVSGNTIYF	TGTGCCAGCAGCCTGGAACAGGTCTCTGGAAACACCATATATTTT
.	TRBJ2-2	TRBV27	.	CASRFSPGGELFF	TGTGCCAGCAGATTCTCTCCTGGGGGGGAGCTGTTTTTT
.	TRBJ2-5	TRBV4-1	.	CASSQGFLAGYQETQYF	TGCGCCAGCAGCCAAGGCTTCCTTGCGGGGTACCAAGAGACCCAGTACTTC
.	TRBJ2-3	TRBV28	.	CASTSGGEGDTQYF	TGTGCCAGCACCTCAGGGGGGGAAGGGGATACGCAGTATTTT
.	TRBJ2-3	TRBV5-4	.	CASSLEGEADTQYF	TGTGCCAGCAGCTTGGAGGGAGAGGCAGATACGCAGTATTTT
.	TRBJ1-1	TRBV9	TRBD1	CASSARTGGSTEAFF	TGTGCCAGCAGCGCCCGGACAGGGGGTTCGACTGAAGCTTTCTTT
.	TRBJ2-7	TRBV7-9	TRBD2	CASSLGSIEREGDYYEQYF	TGTGCCAGCAGCTTAGGGAGTATCGAGCGGGAGGGGGACTACTACGAGCAGTACTTC
.	TRBJ2-1	TRBV14	TRBD2	CASSQVRTSGKGNEQFF	TGTGCCAGCAGCCAAGTTAGGACTAGCGGGAAAGGCAATGAGCAGTTCTTC